This T cell receptor beta chain is drawn from a study of T cells in Graves' hyperthyroidism and ophthalmopathy. Diagnosis relied on clinical symptoms, serum thyroxine and TRAb, thyroid ultrasound and orbital computed tomography. The PBMCs studied were ones that came from roughly 9.4 ml fresh peripheral blood. This clonotype was observed at least ten times. The antigen is unknown. The length of the CDR3 is 14 residues. Germline trimming cut 11 bases from V and 3 bases from J; bases unmatched to any gene: 11. Germline lookup yields CDR1 SNHLY and CDR2 FYNNEI. Study-level results: Most thyroid clonotypes expanded above 0.001 appeared in blood too.

The CDR3 regions of TCR beta were amplified from RNA transcripts. The study used the HTBI primer set for a first-round RT-PCR of the TCR CDR3. Each CDR3 protein is one row after TCRdb ran MiXCR on the multiplex PCR reads. There are fewer than 500,000 distinct CDR3 sequences in the sample; roughly 14% occur only once, and about 12% lies in the top ten. This chain connects TRBV2 to TRBJ2-3; 7 bases agree with TRBD2. The sample consisted of blood. The sequence derives from a man aged 18 to 29 with Graves' ophthalmopathy. The DNA for the CDR3 is TGTGCCCTTAGGGGAGGCGGGAGTACAGATACGCAGTATTTT. Its protein is CALRGGGSTDTQYF.